These 21 T cell receptor beta chains originate from one sample sequenced in a study of vaccination and CD4 T cells after COVID-19. Treatment here: approximately 10-day PBMC culture with coronavirus spike peptide pools or control peptides (ViraFEST assay). The Oncomine TCR Beta short-read assay sequenced DNA from cultured CD4+ T cells. TCRdb re-derived calls from the PCR reads in MiXCR, one entry per CDR3 protein. The repertoire holds about 19,000 distinct CDR3 sequences, with around 42% as singletons. These receptors have no known antigen. The sequencing input was cultured CD4+ T cells from blood. The receptors derive from a human donor with COVID-19.

In its sample, this clonotype was seen a few times. The rearrangement links TRBV6-1 to TRBJ1-1; tentative D call: TRBD1 (6 bases). The CDR3 totals 14 residues. The germline V gene encodes CDR1 MNHNS and CDR2 SASEGT. The V end was cut by 6 bases, the J end by 1 base, with 12 bases between. CDR3 loop: CASSQRTANTEAFF. The CDR3, as DNA: TGTGCCAGCAGCCAAAGGACAGCGAACACTGAAGCTTTCTTT.

The chain joins TRBV28 to TRBJ2-5, with 7 bases lining up with TRBD2. The CDR3 contains 12 residues. CDR1 MDHEN and CDR2 SYDVKM come from the germline V gene. With 6 bases clipped from V and 3 bases from J, the junction kept 1 base outside the gene matches. DNA for the CDR3: TGTGCCAGCAGGGGAGGGAAAGAGACCCAGTACTTC. It encodes CASRGGKETQYF.

This clonotype has a handful of counts. The chain joins TRBV19 to TRBJ1-2, with TRBD1 identical over 8 bases. Trimming at V came to 5 bases and at J to 5 bases, leaving 7 bases not matched to a gene. The CDR3 is 14 residues long. Germline-derived CDR1 and CDR2 are LNHDA and SQIVND (reference sequence). The CDR3 sequence is CASSGVTGVYGYTF. The CDR3 DNA follows: TGTGCCAGTAGTGGCGTGACAGGGGTTTATGGCTACACCTTC.

This clonotype was seen a handful of times. The chain carries TRBV7-9 and TRBJ2-2, with 9 bases that match TRBD1. CDR1 is SEHNR, CDR2 FQNEAQ, per germline (reference sequence). This CDR3 is built from 18 residues. Losses at the gene ends were 7 bases for V and 13 bases for J; bases not matched to a gene: 25. The CDR3 DNA reads as TGTGCCAGCACCCATGGGACAGGGAATAACCACAAGAACCTACGGCTGTTTTTT. Translation: CASTHGTGNNHKNLRLFF.

The gene calls are TRBV28 and TRBJ2-6, with D maybe TRBD2 (6 bases). CDR3 size: 14 residues. Germline V gene data show CDR1 as MDHEN and CDR2 as SYDVKM. The CDR3: CGSGVASGANVLTF. CDR3 DNA sequence: TGTGGCTCGGGGGTGGCTTCTGGGGCCAACGTCCTGACTTTC.

This clonotype showed up just a few times. This CDR3 reads CAWSLGGRARNTEAFF. The CDR3 coding sequence is TGTGCCTGGAGCTTAGGGGGGCGGGCGAGGAACACTGAAGCTTTCTTT. The chain is built from TRBV30 and TRBJ1-1; D is perhaps TRBD1 (6 bases). The germline CDR1 and CDR2 sequences are GTSNPN and SVGIG (reference sequence). The CDR3 loop spans 16 amino acids. V dropped 3 bases and J dropped 1 base, with 18 bases sitting between them.

This clonotype was counted between two and nine times. This chain connects TRBV15 to TRBJ2-1, with D maybe TRBD2 (7 bases). With 0 bases removed from V and 6 bases from J, the gap between germline ends came to 12 bases. The CDR3 runs to 15 residues. Per germline, CDR1 LNHNV and CDR2 YYDKDF (reference sequence). CDR3: CATSRDGGGVNEQFF. CDR3 DNA: TGTGCCACCAGCAGAGATGGCGGGGGCGTCAATGAGCAGTTCTTC. The variable domain in full, with the rest retrieved from reference TRBV15 and TRBJ2-1, is DAMVIQNPRYQVTQFGKPVTLSCSQTLNHNVMYWYQQKSSQAPKLLFHYYDKDFNNEADTPDNFQSRRPNTSFCFLDIRSPGLGDTAMYLCATSRDGGGVNEQFFGPGTRLTVL.

This clonotype was found a few times. This chain links TRBV6-1 with TRBJ1-1; the match to TRBD1 covers 10 bases. Unmatched junction bases numbered 15, after V lost 8 bases and J lost 6 bases. There are 16 residues in the CDR3. CDR1 MNHNS and CDR2 SASEGT come from the germline V gene. Written as DNA, the CDR3 is TGTGCCAGCCTCGCCCTTCCGACAGGGGGCTCGGCTGAAGCTTTCTTT. It codes for CASLALPTGGSAEAFF.

The V call is TRBV5-1, the J call TRBJ1-6; D call uncertain. The CDR3 loop spans 16 amino acids. Germline CDR1 reads SGHRS; CDR2 reads YFSETQ. V dropped 3 bases and J dropped 8 bases, with 18 bases sitting between them. In DNA, the CDR3 is TGCGCCAGCAGCTCGGACGGTGGGCGTAAAGATTCACCCCTCCACTTT. It is translated as CASSSDGGRKDSPLHF.

The gene calls are TRBV18 and TRBJ2-5, with 8 nucleotides matching TRBD1. With 2 bases clipped from V and 5 bases from J, the junction kept 7 bases outside the gene matches. This CDR3 spans 15 amino acids. Germline CDR1 KGHSH, CDR2 LQKENI. CDR3 protein: CASSPNQGAGETQYF. The CDR3 coding sequence is TGTGCCAGCTCACCAAATCAGGGGGCCGGGGAGACCCAGTACTTC.

The genes are TRBV6-1 and TRBJ2-7, with D uncertain. V gave up 10 bases and J gave up 8 bases, with 6 bases separating them. This CDR3 spans 8 amino acids. Germline loops: CDR1 MNHNS, CDR2 SASEGT. The CDR3 region has the DNA TGTGCCAACCTCAAGCAGTACTTC. Its protein product is CANLKQYF.

The V gene is TRBV19, the J gene TRBJ2-2, with TRBD1 matching 8 bases. The CDR3 length is 15 residues. Germline values: CDR1 LNHDA, CDR2 SQIVND (reference sequence). CDR3 in amino acids: CATKAGTGNTGELFF. For the CDR3, the DNA is TGTGCGACCAAGGCTGGGACAGGGAACACCGGGGAGCTGTTTTTT.

The chain uses TRBV2 and TRBJ2-7, with TRBD2 matching over 13 bases. CDR3 length: 14 amino acids. The V gene's germline CDR1 is SNHLY and CDR2 FYNNEI. After removal of 6 bases from V and 7 bases from J, the junction contained 6 bases not matched to a gene. Here the CDR3 reads CASRAGLAGSEQYF. Here the CDR3 DNA reads TGTGCCAGCAGGGCGGGACTAGCGGGGTCAGAGCAGTACTTC.

The CDR3 DNA reads as TGTGCCAGCAGCTTAGTGGGACAGTACTATAATTCACCCCTCCACTTT. Amino acid sequence: CASSLVGQYYNSPLHF. This chain joins TRBV7-8 and TRBJ1-6; 7 nucleotides line up with TRBD1. Germline CDR1 is SGHVS and CDR2 is FQNEAQ. The J segment lost 3 bases and the V segment lost 1 base, leaving 3 bases of the junction unmatched. The length of the CDR3 is 16 residues.

The chain is built from TRBV27 and TRBJ2-7; TRBD1 matches at 8 bases. The CDR3 sequence is 14 residues long. Germline V CDR1 and CDR2: MNHEY, SMNVEV (reference sequence). Unmatched junction bases numbered 6, after V lost 5 bases and J lost 3 bases. The CDR3 DNA sequence: TGTGCCAGCAGTATGACAGGGGCCAACTACGAGCAGTACTTC. This codes for CASSMTGANYEQYF.

V usage is TRBV19 and J usage is TRBJ1-6; D uncertain. The V gene lost 7 bases and the J gene lost 0 bases, with 7 bases spanning the gap. Germline CDR1 is LNHDA and CDR2 is SQIVND (reference sequence). The CDR3 consists of 14 residues. This CDR3 is CASTRSSYNSPLHF. CDR3 nucleotides: TGTGCCAGTACAAGGAGCTCCTATAATTCACCCCTCCACTTT.

This clonotype was seen a few times. This chain connects TRBV30 to TRBJ1-5; D gene ambiguous. Looked up from germline, CDR1 is GTSNPN and CDR2 is SVGIG (reference sequence). The V end lost 4 bases, the J end lost 4 bases, and 17 bases lay between the germline ends. The CDR3 totals 15 residues. The CDR3 is CAWTPHWEVNQPQHF. The CDR3 DNA sequence: TGTGCCTGGACCCCACACTGGGAGGTTAATCAGCCCCAGCATTTT.

This clonotype came up a few times. The chain employs TRBV19 and TRBJ2-1; 7 nucleotides align to TRBD1. V lost 10 bases, J lost 6 bases, and 9 bases stayed unmatched. Germline V gene lookup returns CDR1 LNHDA and CDR2 SQIVND (reference sequence). The CDR3 totals 13 residues. The DNA for the CDR3 is TGTGCCACAGTAGGGGACAGAATCAATGAGCAGTTCTTC. Translated, it gives CATVGDRINEQFF.

The chain links TRBV6-1 to TRBJ1-5, with 7 bases aligning to TRBD1. V was pared by 6 bases and J by 4 bases, with 9 bases of the junction left unmatched. The CDR3 consists of 15 residues. Germline V gene lookup returns CDR1 MNHNS and CDR2 SASEGT. The chain's CDR3 is CASRGPGQLNQPQHF. CDR3 DNA sequence: TGTGCCAGCAGAGGCCCGGGACAGTTAAATCAGCCCCAGCATTTT.

This clonotype was seen a handful of times. The chain is built from TRBV29-1 and TRBJ1-1; D remains unclear. CDR1 and CDR2 (germline): SQVTM, ANQGSEA. This CDR3 has 13 amino acids. V dropped 4 bases and J dropped 0 bases, with 9 bases sitting between them. CDR3 sequence: CSVGSEMNTEAFF. The DNA for the CDR3 is TGCAGCGTTGGCTCGGAAATGAACACTGAAGCTTTCTTT.

The J gene is TRBJ1-1, the V gene TRBV12-3 or TRBV12-4; perhaps TRBD1 as D (5 bases). V lost 6 bases and J 11 bases, leaving 16 bases between the germline ends. CDR3 length: 12 residues. Here the CDR3 DNA reads TGTGCCAGCAGCCTAACCTCCGGGGACGCTTTCTTT. Protein: CASSLTSGDAFF.